The entry below describes one T cell receptor beta chain. Its target is not known. The data originate from a study of cytomegalovirus exposure and HLA in healthy donors. The study, taken as a whole, reports: As a later analysis revealed, most CMV-associated TCR beta chains appeared HLA-restricted.

Primers for the PCR totalled 60 Vbeta and 13 Jbeta. Measured with immunoSEQ multiplex PCR; TCRdb has only the in-frame clones, and not every one. This table has around 78,000 clones, around 70% appearing once. Sequencing used PBMCs. The clonotype comes from a woman in her forties in good health and CMV-seropositive.

CDR3 nucleotide sequence: TGTGCCAGCAGCGTCGGCAGGGTAAATTCACCCCTCCACTTT. Protein: CASSVGRVNSPLHF. V is TRBV9 and J is TRBJ1-6; TRBD1 might be the D (5 bases). Per germline, CDR1 SGDLS and CDR2 YYNGEE. The CDR3 extends over 14 amino acids. Trimming took off 2 bases at V and 7 bases at J, with 10 bases between the two ends.